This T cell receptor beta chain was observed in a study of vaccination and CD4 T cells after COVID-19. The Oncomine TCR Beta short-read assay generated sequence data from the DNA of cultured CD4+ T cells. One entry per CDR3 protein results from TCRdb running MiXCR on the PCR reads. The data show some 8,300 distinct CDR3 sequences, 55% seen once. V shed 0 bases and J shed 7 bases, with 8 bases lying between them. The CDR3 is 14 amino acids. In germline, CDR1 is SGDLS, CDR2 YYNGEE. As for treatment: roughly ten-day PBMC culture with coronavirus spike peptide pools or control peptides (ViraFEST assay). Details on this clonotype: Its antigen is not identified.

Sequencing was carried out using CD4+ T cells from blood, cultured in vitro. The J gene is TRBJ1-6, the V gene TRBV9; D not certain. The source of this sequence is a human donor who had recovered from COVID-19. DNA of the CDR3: TGTGCCAGCAGCGTAGAGGGCAGAAATTCACCCCTCCACTTT. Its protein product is CASSVEGRNSPLHF.